This entry features one T cell receptor (beta chain) sequence. Its antigen remains unidentified. No much larger clonotype is one base removed from it; base qualities were not supplied. V loses 4 bases at its end and J loses 7 bases; junction bases beyond the gene matches: 7. The CDR3 covers 13 residues, taking in both the cysteine and the phenylalanine. The sequence is cut down to CDR3 DNA, 39 bases in frame from base 1. CDR1 and CDR2, looked up from the germline V gene, are SGHRS and YFSETQ. These data belong to a study of T cell responses to AZD1222 COVID-19 vaccine (dated by TCRdb to the early 2020s). As for the study more broadly: A total of 233 trial participants underwent TCR sequencing, of whom about 210 had received two doses of AZD1222 and 26 had received two doses of the MenACWY control vaccine. Trial participants were enrolled by age into 18-55, 56-69 and 70-plus year subgroups, with 148, 28 and 57 TCR-sequenced participants respectively.

The CDR3 regions of human TCRbeta chains were analyzed by immunosequencing. As for how the authors treated the data: TCRs in the repertoires were matched against a reference library of SARS-CoV-2-specific TCRs that had been generated with the MIRA antigen-specificity platform. Breadth was defined as the fraction of unique TCRs that were SARS-CoV-2-associated. Depth was defined as the fraction of total T cells that were SARS-CoV-2-associated. Using the MIRA data, each spike-specific TCR was assigned both to the spike region to which the TCR was reactive and to a CD4 or CD8 class. Log10-transformed breadth and depth values were compared by one-way ANOVA with Sidak's multiple comparisons tests. Imported from immuneACCESS, the table was reduced by TCRdb to in-frame sequences with V and J called. These copies leave out some clones; in studies compared against another copy, an unresolved V gene accounts for under half, and the cause of the remainder is not known. That table supplies the V and J calls and clone size; D and trimming were determined from the DNA. The sample profile shows approximately 140,000 clones; about 89% of them were found once. Roughly 3.8% of the sample rests with the top ten.

Results the study describes overall, beyond this receptor: Conclusions about previously exposed vaccinees were limited because only six or seven AZD1222 recipients were SARS-CoV-2 seropositive at baseline. After two AZD1222 doses, spike-specific TCR breadth and depth were significantly higher than at day 0 and than in MenACWY recipients. Because no samples from the day 14 peak response were available, repertoires could be characterized only after the peak T cell response. Participants were mostly white British, with more females than males. The authors suggested clonal diversity may have been underestimated. The 56-69-year group was small, and its depth increase did not reach significance, likely because of low power. Vaccine-associated CD4 TCRs spanned the whole spike protein, with dominant responses in regions 160-218 and 743-854. Epitopes outside the regions mutated in the B.1.351 and B.1.1.7 variants were reportedly recognized by nearly half of the unique spike-specific TCRs.

Taken with the paper, the label for time point translates to: about 28 days (+/-7) after the second vaccine dose. AZD1222 recipients with second doses at about 4 weeks or about 12 weeks were pooled, because spike-specific TCR depth and breadth did not differ between schedules. Vaccinee samples came from UK trials COV001 and COV002, including a single-blind randomized controlled phase 2/3 trial of AZD1222 (ChAdOx1 nCoV-19) in healthy adults. Trial participant PBMC samples were collected at day 0 and day 28 after the second dose for TCRbeta chain sequencing. This receptor chain uses TRBV5-1 and TRBJ2-7; 8 of the junction bases match TRBD1. The clonotype was recovered from an adult who received the AZD1222 COVID-19 vaccine. The sequenced sample was peripheral blood, obtained 28 days after the second AZD1222 dose. The nucleotide sequence is given as TGCGCCAGCAGCACCCAGGGGGCGCAGGAGCAGTACTTC. Translation gives CASSTQGAQEQYF. Where the CDR3 stops, the reference TRBV5-1 and TRBJ2-7 genes take over; the full variable domain is KAGVTQTPRYLIKTRGQQVTLSCSPISGHRSVSWYQQTPGQGLQFLFEYFSETQRNKGNFPGRFSGRQFSNSRSEMNVSTLELGDSALYLCASSTQGAQEQYFGPGTRLTVT.